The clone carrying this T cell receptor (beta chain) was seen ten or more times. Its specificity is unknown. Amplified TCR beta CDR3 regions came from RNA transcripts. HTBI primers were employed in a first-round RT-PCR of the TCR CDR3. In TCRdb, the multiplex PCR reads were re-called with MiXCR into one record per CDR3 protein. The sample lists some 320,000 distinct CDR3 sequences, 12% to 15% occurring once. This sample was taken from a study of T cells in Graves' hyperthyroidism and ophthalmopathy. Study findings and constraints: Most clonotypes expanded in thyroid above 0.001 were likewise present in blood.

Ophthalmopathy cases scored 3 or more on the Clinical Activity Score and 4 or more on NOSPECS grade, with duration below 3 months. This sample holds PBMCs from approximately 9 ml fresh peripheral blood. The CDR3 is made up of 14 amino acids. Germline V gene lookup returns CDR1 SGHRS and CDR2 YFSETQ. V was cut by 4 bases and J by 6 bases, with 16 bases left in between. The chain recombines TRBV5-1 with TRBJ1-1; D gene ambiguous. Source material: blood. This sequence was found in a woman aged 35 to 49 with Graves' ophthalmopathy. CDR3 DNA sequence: TGCGCCAGCAGCCCGGCAACGAGCTGGTCTGAAGCTTTCTTT. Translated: CASSPATSWSEAFF.